The T cell receptor beta chain described here comes from a study of blood T cells in healthy people across ages. Study-wide results and caveats: A roughly linear age-dependent decrease characterized TCR beta diversity per million T cells.

The V and J ends lost 6 bases and 5 bases, in that order; junction bases with no gene match: 8. There are 14 residues in the CDR3. Germline loops: CDR1 MNHNS, CDR2 SASEGT. Sample-barcoded 5' priming and a J-beta primer mix drove a second PCR of roughly 6 to 12 cycles. TCRdb analysed the 5' RACE reads with MiXCR anew, one entry per CDR3 protein. Among roughly 1,500,000 distinct CDR3 sequences, 40% to 50% were seen once, and the ten largest hold 6.5% to 10%. Note on this clonotype: The antigen is not known.

The sequenced sample consisted of blood. The sequence derives from a woman under 30 in good health. This sequence joins TRBV6-1 and TRBJ2-5; 8 nucleotides agree with TRBD1. CDR3: CASRQGTGAETQYF. The CDR3 DNA follows: TGTGCCAGCAGGCAAGGGACAGGAGCGGAGACCCAGTACTTC.